Each of the 11 T cell receptor beta chains below was sequenced from the same sample in a study of blood T cell repertoires in COVID-19. Libraries were prepared by immunoSEQ multiplex PCR; TCRdb keeps only in-frame clonotypes and omits some of them. The sample includes 400,000 to 450,000 clones, 86% of them seen just once. The sequenced sample consisted of peripheral blood. These receptors were obtained from a young woman with active or convalescent COVID-19.

This chain connects TRBV7-8 to TRBJ2-1, with D perhaps TRBD2 (5 bases). Germline-derived CDR1 and CDR2 are SGHVS and FQNEAQ. The CDR3 length is 13 residues. The V end was cut by 7 bases, the J end by 9 bases, with 16 bases between. As DNA, the CDR3 is TGTGCCAGCACCATACAACTAGGGAGTGAGCAGTTCTTC. Translating gives CASTIQLGSEQFF. Full variable domain (remainder filled in from reference TRBV7-8 and TRBJ2-1): GAGVSQSPRYKVAKRGQDVALRCDPISGHVSLFWYQQALGQGPEFLTYFQNEAQLDKSGLPSDRFFAERPEGSVSTLKIQRTQQEDSAVYLCASTIQLGSEQFFGPGTRLTVL.

V is TRBV7-6 and J is TRBJ2-1, with D perhaps TRBD2 (6 bases). V gave up 1 base and J gave up 3 bases, with 10 bases separating them. Germline values: CDR1 SGHVS, CDR2 FNYEAQ. This CDR3 comprises 15 residues. The CDR3 coding sequence is TGTGCCAGCAGCTTAGATCCGGGAGACTACAATGAGCAGTTCTTC. It specifies CASSLDPGDYNEQFF.

Of note for this clone: Other DNA sequences in this specimen translate into the identical CDR3. The V gene is TRBV18, the J gene TRBJ1-1, with 7 bases fitting TRBD1. Losses at the gene ends were 3 bases for V and 2 bases for J; bases not matched to a gene: 3. Germline CDR1 KGHSH, CDR2 LQKENI. The CDR3 sequence is 14 residues long. This chain's CDR3 is CASSPDRVNTEAFF. The DNA for the CDR3 is TGTGCCAGCTCACCCGACAGGGTTAACACTGAAGCTTTCTTT.

The V gene is TRBV25-1, the J gene TRBJ2-1; TRBD1 is a possible D gene (6 bases). The V gene's germline CDR1 is MGHDK and CDR2 SYGVNS. Trimming cost V 3 bases and J 8 bases, with 14 bases left between them. The CDR3 extends over 14 amino acids. CDR3 DNA: TGTGCCAGCAGTGAGACAGGCGGAAGGTATGAGCAGTTCTTC. The encoded protein is CASSETGGRYEQFF. Complete variable domain (other parts from reference TRBV25-1 and TRBJ2-1): EADIYQTPRYLVIGTGKKITLECSQTMGHDKMYWYQQDPGMELHLIHYSYGVNSTEKGDLSSESTVSRIRTEHFPLTLESARPSHTSQYLCASSETGGRYEQFFGPGTRLTVL.

The CDR3 spells CASSQERTGAFSVEKLFF. CDR3 DNA sequence: TGCGCCAGCAGCCAAGAACGGACAGGGGCATTTAGCGTTGAAAAACTGTTTTTT. The chain links TRBV4-1 to TRBJ1-4, with 9 bases that match TRBD1. Germline loops: CDR1 MGHRA, CDR2 YSYEKL. V dropped 0 bases and J dropped 7; count of bases not matched to a gene: 12. The CDR3 extends over 18 amino acids.

The chain links TRBV6-1 to TRBJ2-7, with a tentative D call TRBD2 (6 bases). CDR3 length: 18 amino acids. Trimming removed 1 base at V and 2 bases at J, with 21 bases between. Looked up from germline, CDR1 is MNHNS and CDR2 is SASEGT. Here the CDR3 DNA reads TGTGCCAGCAGTGAAGGCCTTCGGGGCGGGGTTAGAACCTACGAGCAGTACTTC. Encoded protein: CASSEGLRGGVRTYEQYF.

This rearrangement joins TRBV5-1 to TRBJ2-2, with D possibly TRBD2 on 5 matching bases. Germline V gene sequence: CDR1 SGHRS, CDR2 YFSETQ. V lost 8 bases to trimming and J lost 2 bases, with 13 bases between them. The CDR3 contains 14 residues. CDR3 region: CASSGLGNTGELFF. DNA for the CDR3: TGCGCCAGTTCCGGACTGGGAAACACCGGGGAGCTGTTTTTT. Supplemented by reference TRBV5-1 and TRBJ2-2, the full variable domain reads KAGVTQTPRYLIKTRGQQVTLSCSPISGHRSVSWYQQTPGQGLQFLFEYFSETQRNKGNFPGRFSGRQFSNSRSEMNVSTLELGDSALYLCASSGLGNTGELFFGEGSRLTVL.

This clone has just one count. The V gene is TRBV7-9, the J gene TRBJ1-2; no reliable D call. The germline CDR1 and CDR2 sequences are SEHNR and FQNEAQ (reference sequence). CDR3 length: 13 amino acids. Trimming shortened V by 3 bases and J by 4 bases, and 9 bases separated the two germline ends. The DNA of the CDR3 is TGTGCCAGCAGCTTCGACTCGGGCTATGGCTACACCTTC. The encoded protein is CASSFDSGYGYTF.

The J gene is TRBJ2-3, the V gene TRBV10-1; 8 bases are shared with TRBD2. Germline V lookup: CDR1 WNHNN, CDR2 SYGVQD (reference sequence). The CDR3 sequence is 15 residues long. The ends lost 5 bases at V and 4 bases at J; junction bases unmatched: 8. The CDR3 spells CASSSSREDSDTQYF. CDR3 coding DNA: TGCGCCAGCAGTTCATCGCGGGAGGACTCAGATACGCAGTATTTT.

In this sample, this clone turned up a few times. V is TRBV6-2 or TRBV6-3 and J is TRBJ1-4; TRBD1 agrees at 7 bases. Trimming cost V 5 bases and J 8 bases; bases outside gene matches: 2. The CDR3 length is 12 residues. Per the germline V gene, CDR1 is MNHEY and CDR2 is SVGEGT. This chain's CDR3 is CASSRQGEKLFF. The CDR3 DNA reads as TGTGCCAGCAGTAGACAGGGAGAAAAACTGTTTTTT.

This chain joins TRBV19 and TRBJ1-6, with TRBD1 as a possible D gene (6 bases). The CDR3 loop spans 14 amino acids. Germline assignment: CDR1 LNHDA and CDR2 SQIVND (reference sequence). Trimming left V 5 bases short and J 8 bases short, with 13 bases between. Written as DNA, the CDR3 is TGTGCCAGTAGTGCAGGGGCCCGGGATTCACCCCTCCACTTT. Encoded protein: CASSAGARDSPLHF.